These 27 T cell receptor beta chains were all obtained from the same sample, sequenced in a study of blood T cell repertoires in COVID-19. The method was immunoSEQ multiplex PCR; TCRdb's version includes in-frame clones alone and lacks a portion of them. The sample lists 310,000 or so clones, about 93% seen once, with around 1.1% in the top ten. Sample: PBMCs or T cells enriched from blood (not recorded which). These receptors were obtained from a woman younger than 45 who had recovered from COVID-19.

The chain links TRBV9 to TRBJ2-1; 12 positions agree with TRBD2. V shed 3 bases and J 4 bases; nucleotides not matched to a gene: 5. Germline loops: CDR1 SGDLS, CDR2 YYNGEE. This CDR3 is built from 16 residues. The CDR3 sequence is CASSERGLAGYNEQFF. For the CDR3, the DNA is TGTGCCAGCAGCGAGAGGGGACTAGCGGGTTACAATGAGCAGTTCTTC.

This chain links TRBV4-1 with TRBJ1-4; D gene unclear. The germline V gene encodes CDR1 MGHRA and CDR2 YSYEKL. Trimming shortened V by 0 bases and J by 4 bases, and 9 bases separated the two germline ends. The CDR3 totals 15 residues. The CDR3 coding sequence is TGCGCCAGCAGCCAAGATCGGCCGGGTAATGAAAAACTGTTTTTT. It yields the protein CASSQDRPGNEKLFF.

The gene calls are TRBV12-5 and TRBJ2-5; tentatively, D is TRBD2 (6 bases). The CDR3 totals 12 residues. The germline V and J ends were trimmed by 5 bases and 11 bases, with 15 bases remaining between them. Germline CDR1 reads LGHNT; CDR2 reads FRNRAP. The CDR3 DNA sequence: TGTGCTAGTGGTCCGGAGGGCCTCGGGCAGTACTTC. Translating it yields CASGPEGLGQYF.

The rearrangement links TRBV7-6 to TRBJ2-6; D possibly corresponds to TRBD2 (6 bases). V gave up 7 bases and J gave up 0 bases, with 13 bases separating them. CDR1 is SGHVS, CDR2 FNYEAQ, per germline. The CDR3 extends over 16 amino acids. The CDR3 here is CASTLLGGSGANVLTF. As DNA, the CDR3 is TGTGCCAGCACCCTACTCGGGGGCTCTGGGGCCAACGTCCTGACTTTC.

The CDR3 sequence is CASSLGPTDEQYF. The CDR3 DNA follows: TGTGCCAGCAGCTTAGGCCCAACTGACGAGCAGTACTTC. The V and J genes are TRBV11-3 and TRBJ2-7; D is unclear. The V and J ends lost 1 base and 5 bases respectively, with 9 bases between them. The germline gives CDR1 SGHNT, CDR2 YENEEA. CDR3 length: 13 amino acids.

About this clone: Other DNA sequences of this sample code for an identical CDR3. The chain is built from TRBV18 and TRBJ2-5; D perhaps matches TRBD2 (6 bases). The ends were cut back, 3 bases at V and 3 bases at J, with 11 bases in the middle. CDR1 is KGHSH and CDR2 is LQKENI in the germline V gene. CDR3 length: 14 amino acids. CDR3 DNA sequence: TGTGCCAGCTCACCGACCAGGGAGGAAGAGACCCAGTACTTC. Translated: CASSPTREEETQYF.

The chain carries TRBV15 and TRBJ2-4, with 7 bases matching TRBD1. The ends lost 0 bases at V and 5 bases at J; junction bases unmatched: 4. The CDR3 is 15 residues long. Germline V lookup: CDR1 LNHNV, CDR2 YYDKDF (reference sequence). The chain's CDR3 is CATSRERGTENIQYF. The CDR3 DNA reads as TGTGCCACCAGCAGAGAGAGGGGGACAGAAAACATTCAGTACTTC.

In regard to this clone: Other nucleotide sequences in the sample specify the same CDR3. This chain joins TRBV27 and TRBJ1-5; 11 nucleotides line up with TRBD1. The J segment lost 4 bases and the V segment lost 3 bases, leaving 2 bases of the junction unmatched. The germline gives CDR1 MNHEY, CDR2 SMNVEV (reference sequence). The CDR3 spans 15 residues. In nucleotides, the CDR3 is TGTGCCAGCAGTTTGGGGACAGGGGGGAATCAGCCCCAGCATTTT. It encodes CASSLGTGGNQPQHF.

CDR3 DNA sequence: TGTGCCAGCCCGGGACTAGCGCCCACAGATACGCAGTATTTT. Its translation: CASPGLAPTDTQYF. This chain connects TRBV18 to TRBJ2-3; 10 positions agree with TRBD2. Germline V gives CDR1 KGHSH, CDR2 LQKENI. The CDR3 is made up of 14 amino acids. J was trimmed by 2 bases and V by 8 bases; bases with no gene match: 4.

The J gene is TRBJ2-3, the V gene TRBV19, with TRBD2 matching over 8 bases. Trimming removed 3 bases from V and 2 bases from J; junction bases left unmatched: 7. This CDR3 comprises 16 residues. Germline V lookup: CDR1 LNHDA, CDR2 SQIVND (reference sequence). CDR3 residues: CASSIGGGRSTDTQYF. Here the CDR3 DNA reads TGTGCCAGTAGTATTGGTGGCGGGAGGTCCACAGATACGCAGTATTTT.

This chain connects TRBV27 to TRBJ1-1; D remains ambiguous. Deletions cut 4 bases from V and 3 bases from J, with 9 bases between. There are 13 residues in the CDR3. Germline V gene data show CDR1 as MNHEY and CDR2 as SMNVEV (reference sequence). The CDR3 DNA reads as TGTGCCAGCAGTTACGGGGATTACACTGAAGCTTTCTTT. Translation gives CASSYGDYTEAFF.

The genes are TRBV6-5 and TRBJ1-5; D is perhaps TRBD1 (6 bases). Germline V gene data show CDR1 as MNHEY and CDR2 as SVGAGI. V was trimmed by 4 bases and J by 1 base, leaving 11 bases between them. CDR3 length: 15 residues. CDR3 sequence reads: CASSLTGNSNQPQHF. As DNA, the CDR3 is TGTGCCAGCAGTTTAACAGGGAACAGCAATCAGCCCCAGCATTTT.

This sequence joins TRBV3-1 (or the pseudogene TRBV3-2) and TRBJ1-4; tentative D call: TRBD1 (5 bases). This CDR3 region has 15 residues. Germline V lookup: CDR1 LGHDT, CDR2 YNNKEL (reference sequence). The V end was cut by 4 bases, the J end by 3 bases, with 12 bases between. CDR3 sequence reads: CASSRQSLPNEKLFF. CDR3 bases: TGTGCCAGCAGCCGACAGTCTCTTCCTAATGAAAAACTGTTTTTT.

V usage is TRBV6-4 and J usage is TRBJ2-2, with unresolved D. There are 13 residues in the CDR3. Germline assignment: CDR1 MRHNA and CDR2 SNTAGT. V shed 3 bases and J shed 7 bases, with 9 bases lying between them. The CDR3 DNA sequence: TGTGCCAGCAGTGAGCTCCCACACGGGGAGCTGTTTTTT. This gives the protein CASSELPHGELFF.

This rearrangement joins TRBV27 to TRBJ2-3; 8 bases match TRBD1. The CDR3 length is 15 residues. CDR1 MNHEY and CDR2 SMNVEV come from the germline V gene (reference sequence). The J segment lost 5 bases and the V segment lost 3 bases, leaving 7 bases of the junction unmatched. CDR3 bases: TGTGCCAGCAGTTTCGGGCGGACAGGGCAAGATACGCAGTATTTT. This sequence encodes CASSFGRTGQDTQYF.

This chain joins TRBV19 and TRBJ1-2; the match to TRBD1 covers 10 bases. CDR1 and CDR2 (germline): LNHDA, SQIVND (reference sequence). This CDR3 comprises 14 residues. Trimming at V came to 4 bases and at J to 8 bases, leaving 7 bases not matched to a gene. The CDR3 spells CASSTDRGLEGYTF. The CDR3 DNA sequence: TGTGCCAGTAGTACCGACAGGGGGCTTGAGGGCTACACCTTC. The entire variable domain, with the rest obtained from reference TRBV19 and TRBJ1-2, is as follows: DGGITQSPKYLFRKEGQNVTLSCEQNLNHDAMYWYRQDPGQGLRLIYYSQIVNDFQKGDIAEGYSVSREKKESFPLTVTSAQKNPTAFYLCASSTDRGLEGYTFGSGTRLTVV.

J is TRBJ2-5 and V is TRBV21-1; no DNA check was done on the table's D call, TRBD1. TRBV21-1 is an annotated pseudogene. The CDR3 runs to 20 residues. CDR3 protein: CASSKLDLIAPGCRKETQYF. CDR3 coding DNA: TGTGCCAGCAGCAAACTTGACTTGATCGCCCCAGGGTGCCGCAAGGAGACCCAGTACTTC.

This clone was detected only once. The chain is built from TRBV28 and TRBJ1-2, with D hard to call. Trimming took off 2 bases at V and 2 bases at J, with 9 bases between the two ends. CDR1 and CDR2 (germline): MDHEN, SYDVKM. This CDR3 comprises 14 residues. The CDR3 region has the DNA TGTGCCAGCAGTTTACCAGAACCCAACTATGGCTACACCTTC. It yields the protein CASSLPEPNYGYTF.

This sequence joins TRBV2 and TRBJ2-1, with 9 bases identical to TRBD2. The CDR3 is 15 amino acids. Germline V CDR1 and CDR2: SNHLY, FYNNEI. The J segment lost 0 bases and the V segment lost 7 bases, leaving 4 bases of the junction unmatched. CDR3 loop: CASNGLASSYNEQFF. For the CDR3, the DNA is TGTGCCAGCAATGGACTAGCGAGCTCCTACAATGAGCAGTTCTTC.

This chain uses TRBV7-2 with TRBJ1-2, with TRBD1 matching 7 bases. The CDR3 is made up of 14 amino acids. CDR1 SGHTA and CDR2 FQGNSA come from the germline V gene. Trimming took 6 bases from V and 7 from J; bases not matched to a gene: 11. CDR3 DNA sequence: TGTGCCAGCAGTCTCGGGACAGAAGGTTCTGGCTACACCTTC. Protein sequence: CASSLGTEGSGYTF.

This clone showed up just a few times. This rearrangement joins TRBV10-3 to TRBJ1-1, with 8 bases lining up with TRBD1. The junction had 11 bases not matched to a gene; V was cut back by 0 bases and J by 5 bases. CDR3 length: 17 amino acids. From germline, CDR1 is ENHRY and CDR2 SYGVKD. CDR3 residues: CAISESTWTGMDTEAFF. The CDR3 DNA follows: TGTGCCATCAGTGAGTCGACGTGGACAGGGATGGATACTGAAGCTTTCTTT.

The rearrangement joins TRBV7-8 to TRBJ1-1, with D possibly TRBD1 on 6 matching bases. Germline V gene data show CDR1 as SGHVS and CDR2 as FQNEAQ. This CDR3 has 13 residues. V was pared by 2 bases and J by 3 bases, with 7 bases between. The CDR3 DNA sequence: TGTGCCAGCAGCTTAAACAGGGACACTGAAGCTTTCTTT. It is translated as CASSLNRDTEAFF.

The chain couples TRBV7-9 to TRBJ2-1; TRBD1 agrees at 7 bases. There are 14 residues in the CDR3. V gave up 5 bases and J gave up 8 bases; unmatched junction bases: 9. Germline loops: CDR1 SEHNR, CDR2 FQNEAQ (reference sequence). CDR3 protein: CASSIRQGRDEQFF. DNA of the CDR3: TGTGCCAGCAGCATCAGACAGGGTCGGGATGAGCAGTTCTTC.

The V gene is TRBV12-3 or TRBV12-4, the J gene TRBJ2-7, with D possibly matching TRBD1 (6 bases). The V and J ends lost 8 bases and 9 bases respectively, with 17 bases between them. This CDR3 contains 12 residues. CDR3 nucleotide sequence: TGTGCCAGCCGACGTACAGGGAAAGGGCAGTACTTC. It codes for CASRRTGKGQYF.

The V and J genes are TRBV30 and TRBJ1-5, with 8 bases identical to TRBD1. CDR3 length equals 13 residues. The ends lost 6 bases at V and 7 bases at J; junction bases unmatched: 8. Per the germline V gene, CDR1 is GTSNPN and CDR2 is SVGIG (reference sequence). The CDR3 sequence is CACTGGLNQPQHF. The CDR3 DNA reads as TGTGCCTGTACAGGGGGACTTAACCAGCCCCAGCATTTT. The entire variable domain, with the rest obtained from reference TRBV30 and TRBJ1-5, is as follows: SQTIHQWPATLVQPVGSPLSLECTVEGTSNPNLYWYRQAAGRGLQLLFYSVGIGQISSEVPQNLSASRPQDRQFILSSKKLLLSDSGFYLCACTGGLNQPQHFGDGTRLSIL.

This clone was seen repeatedly, ten times or more. This sequence joins TRBV27 and TRBJ2-2, with a tentative D call TRBD1 (6 bases). This CDR3 region has 14 residues. V lost 3 bases and J lost 4, with 9 bases in between. CDR1 is MNHEY and CDR2 is SMNVEV in the germline V gene (reference sequence). CDR3 DNA sequence: TGTGCCAGCAGTTTGGACAGCTTCACCGGGGAGCTGTTTTTT. It translates to CASSLDSFTGELFF.

V usage is TRBV14 and J usage is TRBJ2-7; maybe TRBD1 (7 bases). The CDR3 covers 15 residues. Germline lookup yields CDR1 SGHDN and CDR2 FVKESK. V was clipped by 1 base and J by 12 bases, with 22 bases between them. CDR3 protein: CASSQGSAGGTYPYF. The CDR3 DNA is TGTGCCAGCAGCCAAGGATCGGCAGGGGGGACCTATCCGTACTTC.